This T cell receptor beta chain was observed in a study of shared clonotypes between healthy human individuals. Study-wide results and caveats: In a handful of donors, around 4.5% of naive CD4 clonotypes appeared in common. Specimens sampled were limited to blood, with tissue repertoires likely differing.

The sorted-subset replicate PCRs were given around 190 ng DNA, which is tens of thousands of T cell genomes. Libraries were prepared by immunoSEQ multiplex PCR; TCRdb keeps only in-frame clonotypes and omits some of them. The data show about 1.1 million clones, around 82% seen once. With respect to this clone: As yet, its antigen is unknown.

This clonotype was sampled from a man younger than 35 in good health. Some clones in this sample may be carry-over from other donors' samples. The specimen was memory CD4+ T cells from PBMCs. Described subset: CD45RA-negative fraction.

This chain's CDR3 is CASSPSSGRPHEQYF. CDR3 sequence (DNA): TGTGCCAGCAGCCCCTCCAGCGGGAGGCCCCACGAGCAGTACTTC. This rearrangement joins TRBV7-2 to TRBJ2-7; 9 bases match TRBD2. The CDR3 sequence is 15 residues long. V lost 5 bases, J lost 5 bases, and 10 bases stayed unmatched. In germline, CDR1 is SGHTA, CDR2 FQGNSA.